What follows are 27 T cell receptor beta chains derived from one specimen sequenced in a study. TCRdb called the 5' RACE reads again in MiXCR, with one record for every CDR3 protein. The profile covers roughly 46,000 distinct CDR3 sequences, with about 28% appearing a single time and under 2.5% taken by the ten largest. The sample comprised naive CD4+ T cells sorted from blood. Subset: naive CD4+ T cells, CD4+CD45RA+CD25-. Receptors originate from a female donor with breast cancer.

This clonotype was counted many times. V is TRBV10-3 and J is TRBJ1-3, with unresolved D. The CDR3 contains 12 residues. Germline V lookup: CDR1 ENHRY, CDR2 SYGVKD. The V end was cut by 4 bases, the J end by 4 bases, with 5 bases between. CDR3 bases: TGTGCCATCAGTGCCAGCGGAAACACCATATATTTT. This gives the protein CAISASGNTIYF.

This clonotype has only a few counts. This sequence joins TRBV12-3 or TRBV12-4 and TRBJ2-2; no definite D call. This CDR3 region has 13 residues. Trimming shortened V by 2 bases and J by 7 bases, and 8 bases separated the two germline ends. Here the CDR3 DNA reads TGTGCCAGCAGTTTACTTAGGGTCGGGGAGCTGTTTTTT. Encoded protein: CASSLLRVGELFF.

The chain uses TRBV6-1 and TRBJ1-6; 7 bases fit TRBD1. Germline-derived CDR1 and CDR2 are MNHNS and SASEGT. This CDR3 spans 13 amino acids. The J segment lost 10 bases and the V segment lost 10 bases, leaving 10 bases of the junction unmatched. This CDR3 reads CANRQGTRSPLHF. The CDR3 DNA reads as TGTGCCAACCGACAGGGAACGCGATCACCCCTCCACTTT.

This chain uses TRBV7-3 with TRBJ2-2; unclear D gene. The CDR3 spans 12 residues. Germline CDR1 is SGHTA and CDR2 is FQGTGA. V gave up 3 bases and J gave up 6 bases, with 5 bases separating them. The CDR3 DNA sequence: TGTGCCAGCAGCTTTGGGGCCGGGGAGCTGTTTTTT. Translated: CASSFGAGELFF.

Comment on this clonotype: The germline gene is not matched at one end of the junction; a read error may be the cause. V usage is TRBV7-2 and J usage is TRBJ1-5; D gene uncertain. Germline loops: CDR1 SGHTA, CDR2 FQGNSA. The CDR3 loop spans 13 amino acids. The CDR3 bases are TGTGCCAGCAGCCAATTTAGCAGTCAGCCCCAGCATTTT. Amino acid sequence: CASSQFSSQPQHF.

J is TRBJ1-2 and V is TRBV12-3 or TRBV12-4, with 7 positions matching TRBD1. This CDR3 has 15 residues. J was trimmed by 5 bases and V by 5 bases; bases with no gene match: 11. CDR3 amino acids: CASSPTPGTAYGYTF. The CDR3 DNA reads as TGTGCCAGCAGTCCGACTCCCGGGACAGCATATGGCTACACCTTC.

This chain links TRBV7-2 with TRBJ1-2; 10 nucleotides line up with TRBD1. J was trimmed by 7 bases and V by 3 bases; bases with no gene match: 8. This CDR3 is 15 amino acids long. Germline lookup yields CDR1 SGHTA and CDR2 FQGNSA. The CDR3 region has the DNA TGTGCCAGCAGCTTGTCCGGGACAGGGGCTGGTGGCTACACCTTC. It codes for CASSLSGTGAGGYTF.

This clonotype was counted only a few times. V is TRBV5-1 and J is TRBJ1-1; D is unresolved. Per the germline V gene, CDR1 is SGHRS and CDR2 is YFSETQ. The CDR3 loop spans 15 amino acids. The ends were cut back, 0 bases at V and 11 bases at J, with 20 bases in the middle. CDR3 DNA sequence: TGCGCCAGCAGCTTGGACGGTCCCCCTACTAGTATGGCTTTCTTT. This encodes CASSLDGPPTSMAFF. Full variable domain (remainder filled in from reference TRBV5-1 and TRBJ1-1): KAGVTQTPRYLIKTRGQQVTLSCSPISGHRSVSWYQQTPGQGLQFLFEYFSETQRNKGNFPGRFSGRQFSNSRSEMNVSTLELGDSALYLCASSLDGPPTSMAFFGQGTRLTVV.

This clonotype was picked up a small number of times. The chain has TRBV5-1 and TRBJ2-3; 7 bases agree with TRBD2. CDR3 length equals 21 residues. With V trimmed by 0 bases and J by 1 base, 20 bases remained unmatched. Per the germline V gene, CDR1 is SGHRS and CDR2 is YFSETQ. CDR3 loop: CASSLGTPLDSLRGGTDTQYF. CDR3 sequence (DNA): TGCGCCAGCAGCTTGGGGACCCCTCTAGATTCCCTTCGGGGGGGCACAGATACGCAGTATTTT.

V usage is TRBV7-2 and J usage is TRBJ2-5; the D gene could be TRBD1 or TRBD2 (5 bases each). This CDR3 region has 15 residues. V gave up 1 base and J gave up 0 bases, with 9 bases separating them. Germline V gene sequence: CDR1 SGHTA, CDR2 FQGNSA. In DNA form, the CDR3 reads TGTGCCAGCAGCTTAGTGGGGACCCACCAAGAGACCCAGTACTTC. Protein product: CASSLVGTHQETQYF.

This clonotype has just a few counts. V usage is TRBV9 and J usage is TRBJ1-6; TRBD1 matches 9 bases. Germline CDR1 is SGDLS and CDR2 is YYNGEE. The V and J ends lost 3 bases and 9 bases, in that order; junction bases with no gene match: 7. The CDR3 extends over 15 amino acids. CDR3 bases: TGTGCCAGCAGCGAATCGGGACAGGGATCTTCACCCCTCCACTTT. Translating gives CASSESGQGSSPLHF. Filled out from reference TRBV9 and TRBJ1-6, the complete variable domain reads DSGVTQTPKHLITATGQRVTLRCSPRSGDLSVYWYQQSLDQGLQFLIQYYNGEERAKGNILERFSAQQFPDLHSELNLSSLELGDSALYFCASSESGQGSSPLHFGNGTRLTVT.

The V call is TRBV25-1, the J call TRBJ2-7, with 9 nucleotides matching TRBD1. V dropped 3 bases and J dropped 0; count of bases not matched to a gene: 3. The CDR3 has 15 amino acids. The germline gives CDR1 MGHDK, CDR2 SYGVNS. DNA of the CDR3: TGTGCCAGCAGTGACAGGACAGGGGTCTCCTACGAGCAGTACTTC. This encodes CASSDRTGVSYEQYF.

In this sample, this clonotype turned up many times. The CDR3: CASSSDRGLETQYF. DNA for the CDR3: TGTGCCAGCAGCTCGGACAGGGGACTGGAGACCCAGTACTTC. This chain connects TRBV7-2 to TRBJ2-5; 9 bases line up with TRBD1. J lost 5 bases, V lost 4 bases, and 5 bases had no gene match. The CDR3 loop spans 14 amino acids. The V gene's germline CDR1 is SGHTA and CDR2 FQGNSA.

A few counts support this clonotype. CDR3 protein: CASSRFRTGADGYTF. The DNA for the CDR3 is TGTGCCAGCAGTCGATTCAGGACAGGGGCTGATGGCTACACCTTC. The chain is built from TRBV7-2 and TRBJ1-2; 9 nucleotides match TRBD1. Losses at the gene ends were 6 bases for V and 6 bases for J; bases not matched to a gene: 11. From germline, CDR1 is SGHTA and CDR2 FQGNSA. The CDR3 is 15 residues long.

The genes are TRBV19 and TRBJ1-2; 8 bases match TRBD1. Germline lookup yields CDR1 LNHDA and CDR2 SQIVND (reference sequence). The junction had 5 bases not matched to a gene; V was cut back by 8 bases and J by 6 bases. This CDR3 is 12 amino acids long. CDR3 region: CASSTGDNGYTF. The CDR3 DNA follows: TGTGCCAGTTCGACAGGGGATAATGGCTACACCTTC.

This clonotype has a handful of counts. The chain recombines TRBV10-3 with TRBJ2-3, with 7 bases identical to TRBD2. Trimming cost V 11 bases and J 5 bases; bases outside gene matches: 13. This CDR3 is built from 14 residues. Germline loops: CDR1 ENHRY, CDR2 SYGVKD. As DNA, the CDR3 is TGTGCCGTGGCCCTGAGCGGGAATGTAGATACGCAGTATTTT. Residues: CAVALSGNVDTQYF.

This clonotype was seen a few times. This chain connects TRBV4-1 to TRBJ2-2, with TRBD2 identical over 7 bases. The CDR3 is 15 residues long. Trimming cost V 1 base and J 3 bases; bases outside gene matches: 2. Germline assignment: CDR1 MGHRA and CDR2 YSYEKL. In DNA form, the CDR3 reads TGCGCCAGCAGCCAAGCGGGAGGAGACACCGGGGAGCTGTTTTTT. Translation gives CASSQAGGDTGELFF.

The V call is TRBV7-8, the J call TRBJ2-4; D uncertain. Germline V gene data show CDR1 as SGHVS and CDR2 as FQNEAQ. This CDR3 has 15 amino acids. V was pared by 5 bases and J by 6 bases, with 17 bases between. The DNA of the CDR3 is TGTGCCAGCAGCCCTCCTCGCCGGGCCTCAAACATTCAGTACTTC. It specifies CASSPPRRASNIQYF.

In the case of this clonotype: A much larger clone lies a single base off, so this may be a read error. The chain is built from TRBV9 and TRBJ2-5; 8 bases agree with TRBD2. The CDR3 has 14 amino acids. Germline V CDR1 and CDR2: SGDLS, YYNGEE. CDR3 bases: TGTGCCAGCAGTCCGACTAGCGCACAAGAGGCCCAGTACTTC. Translation gives CASSPTSAQEAQYF.

J is TRBJ2-2 and V is TRBV7-2; D gene ambiguous. CDR3 size: 13 residues. Germline CDR1 and CDR2: SGHTA and FQGNSA. With 0 bases removed from V and 6 bases from J, the gap between germline ends came to 5 bases. The CDR3 sequence is CASSLAWPGELFF. The CDR3 DNA reads TGTGCCAGCAGCTTAGCCTGGCCCGGGGAGCTGTTTTTT.

This clonotype came up a few times. CDR3 amino acids: CASSLTGPDTQYF. As DNA, the CDR3 is TGTGCCAGCAGCTTGACAGGGCCGGATACGCAGTATTTT. The chain employs TRBV7-2 and TRBJ2-3, with 7 bases fitting TRBD1. The V gene's germline CDR1 is SGHTA and CDR2 FQGNSA. V dropped 3 bases and J dropped 6; count of bases not matched to a gene: 3. The CDR3 is made up of 13 amino acids.

A few counts support this clonotype. This rearrangement joins TRBV30 to TRBJ2-7, with D unresolved. Germline CDR1 and CDR2: GTSNPN and SVGIG (reference sequence). V lost 1 base and J 8 bases, leaving 9 bases between the germline ends. The CDR3 sequence is 11 residues long. DNA of the CDR3: TGTGCCTGGAGTGCCTTGAGGAAGCAGTACTTC. It is translated as CAWSALRKQYF. Full variable domain (outside the CDR3, taken from reference TRBV30 and TRBJ2-7): SQTIHQWPATLVQPVGSPLSLECTVEGTSNPNLYWYRQAAGRGLQLLFYSVGIGQISSEVPQNLSASRPQDRQFILSSKKLLLSDSGFYLCAWSALRKQYFGPGTRLTVT.

V and J are TRBV7-3 and TRBJ1-6; D is undetermined. CDR3 size: 15 residues. With 8 bases removed from V and 6 bases from J, the gap between germline ends came to 17 bases. Germline V lookup: CDR1 SGHTA, CDR2 FQGTGA. CDR3 loop: CASAAGSGGNSPLHF. CDR3 DNA sequence: TGTGCCAGCGCAGCCGGTTCGGGCGGTAATTCACCCCTCCACTTT.

This chain joins TRBV3-1 and TRBJ1-1, with 10 bases aligning to TRBD1. CDR3 size: 16 residues. Germline-derived CDR1 and CDR2 are LGHDT and YNNKEL (reference sequence). The trim removed 3 bases at V and 4 bases at J, leaving 8 bases unmatched. CDR3 sequence reads: CASSHPGQGGSTEAFF. CDR3 nucleotides: TGTGCCAGCAGCCACCCCGGACAGGGGGGGAGCACTGAAGCTTTCTTT.

Ten or more counts support this clonotype. This chain joins TRBV6-5 and TRBJ1-1, with D possibly TRBD1 on 5 matching bases. Per germline, CDR1 MNHEY and CDR2 SVGAGI. The CDR3 has 12 amino acids. The germline V and J ends were trimmed by 9 bases and 10 bases, with 18 bases remaining between them. CDR3 region: CASRNSGTSAFF. The CDR3 coding sequence is TGTGCCAGTCGGAACTCCGGGACGTCAGCTTTCTTT.

The J gene is TRBJ2-5, the V gene TRBV15; a possible D gene is TRBD2 (6 bases). Trimming took off 1 base at V and 5 bases at J, with 8 bases between the two ends. From germline, CDR1 is LNHNV and CDR2 YYDKDF (reference sequence). This CDR3 is 13 amino acids long. CDR3 bases: TGTGCCACCAGCAGAGCGCTAGCGGAGACCCAGTACTTC. Protein product: CATSRALAETQYF. Full variable domain (outside the CDR3, taken from reference TRBV15 and TRBJ2-5): DAMVIQNPRYQVTQFGKPVTLSCSQTLNHNVMYWYQQKSSQAPKLLFHYYDKDFNNEADTPDNFQSRRPNTSFCFLDIRSPGLGDTAMYLCATSRALAETQYFGPGTRLLVL.

This clonotype was counted only a few times. This rearrangement joins TRBV3-1 to TRBJ2-1; D ambiguous. The CDR3 loop spans 15 amino acids. The germline CDR1 and CDR2 sequences are LGHDT and YNNKEL (reference sequence). The germline V and J ends were trimmed by 0 bases and 4 bases, with 10 bases remaining between them. The CDR3 DNA is TGTGCCAGCAGCCAAGAATTGGGTCCATACAATGAGCAGTTCTTC. The encoded protein is CASSQELGPYNEQFF.